Listed below are T cell receptor beta chains from one sample, sequenced in a study of blood T cell repertoires in COVID-19. Sequencing was performed with immunoSEQ multiplex PCR; in TCRdb, only in-frame clones are kept and a portion is missing. The repertoire holds more than 110,000 clones, with 75% to 80% as singletons. Sequencing input: PBMCs or T cells enriched from blood (not recorded which). All receptors derive from a woman between 45 and 65 years old who had recovered from COVID-19. Each CDR3 is given with its conserved first and last residue. The D gene is left open where the match is weak. Clone size is not always given. Where it is, it says once, few, many or a class for expanded clones.

D	V	size	J	DNA	CDR3
-	TRBV5-1	-	TRBJ1-1	TGCGCCAGCAGCTTGAAAGGCAGGGACACTGAAGCTTTCTTT	CASSLKGRDTEAFF
-	TRBV27	few	TRBJ1-2	TGTGCCAGCAGTCCCCATCCGGGAGATCGGGGCTACACCTTC	CASSPHPGDRGYTF
-	TRBV7-9	-	TRBJ2-2	TGTGCCAGCAGCTTGCGGCAGATCACCGGGGAGCTGTTTTTT	CASSLRQITGELFF
-	TRBV6-1	-	TRBJ2-1	TGTGCCAGCAGTGAAGGACACACCAGTTACAATGAGCAGTTCTTC	CASSEGHTSYNEQFF
TRBD1	TRBV3-1/TRBV3-2	-	TRBJ2-2	TGTGCCAGCAGCCAAGATTGGTCTCCTGCGACAGGGTATCATACCGGGGAGCTGTTTTTT	CASSQDWSPATGYHTGELFF
TRBD1	TRBV10-3	once	TRBJ2-2	TGTGCCATCAGTCCGGGACAGGACACCGGGGAGCTGTTTTTT	CAISPGQDTGELFF
TRBD2	TRBV7-3	-	TRBJ2-7	TGTGCCAGCAGCTCCATAGCGGGAGGGATAGACGAGCAGTACTTC	CASSSIAGGIDEQYF
-	TRBV7-9	once	TRBJ1-3	TGTGCCAGCAGCTTCCAGGACTCGAACTCTGGAAACACCATATATTTT	CASSFQDSNSGNTIYF
TRBD1	TRBV27	-	TRBJ2-1	TGTGCCACCAAAAGGGGGCCAGGACCATTGGATGAGCAGTTCTTC	CATKRGPGPLDEQFF
-	TRBV6-1	-	TRBJ1-2	TGTGCCAGCAGTGAAGCCGGGGGGAGGAGTGGCTACACCTTC	CASSEAGGRSGYTF
-	TRBV5-1	-	TRBJ1-4	TGCGCCAGCAGCTTGAGGCAGGGTGGGGAAAAACTGTTTTTT	CASSLRQGGEKLFF
TRBD2	TRBV19	-	TRBJ2-5	TGTGCCAGTAGTATCCAGCGGGGGGGCCCCGAGACCCAGTACTTC	CASSIQRGGPETQYF
TRBD1	TRBV28	-	TRBJ2-2	TGTGCCAGCAGTATTGGGACAGGGGGACCCGGGGAGCTGTTTTTT	CASSIGTGGPGELFF
TRBD2	TRBV5-6	-	TRBJ2-7	TGTGCCAGCAGCTCCCGACTAGCGGGGGAAGTACGGGAGCAGTACTTC	CASSSRLAGEVREQYF
TRBD1	TRBV19	many	TRBJ2-3	TGTGCCAGTAGTCTGACAGGGGCCGATACGCAGTATTTT	CASSLTGADTQYF
-	TRBV20-1	-	TRBJ2-4	TGCAGTGCTAGTAAAGCAATAGCCAAAAACATTCAGTACTTC	CSASKAIAKNIQYF
TRBD1	TRBV11-2	few	TRBJ1-2	TGTGCCAGCACCCCGACAGGGCCACGAGGCTACACCTTC	CASTPTGPRGYTF
-	TRBV14	-	TRBJ1-1	TGTGCCAGCAGCCAAGATAGGGGGTGGAACACTGAAGCTTTCTTT	CASSQDRGWNTEAFF
TRBD1	TRBV5-1	-	TRBJ1-2	TGCGCCAGCAGCTTGGGGGACAGGTTGGCAGCTAACTATGGCTACACCTTC	CASSLGDRLAANYGYTF
-	TRBV5-1	-	TRBJ1-2	TGCGCCAGCAGCTTGGCCTTCTATGGCTACACCTTC	CASSLAFYGYTF
-	TRBV11-1	-	TRBJ2-7	TGTGCCAGCAGCCGATACAGGTTCTCCTACGAGCAGTACTTC	CASSRYRFSYEQYF
TRBD2	TRBV7-9	-	TRBJ2-1	TGTGCCAGCACCAAAGGCGGACTAGCGGGAGCCCGCTCCTACAATGAGCAGTTCTTC	CASTKGGLAGARSYNEQFF
TRBD1	TRBV2	few	TRBJ2-4	TGTGCCAGCCTCGGACAGGGGAGGGCCAAAAACATTCAGTACTTC	CASLGQGRAKNIQYF
TRBD1	TRBV7-2	-	TRBJ2-7	TGTGCCAGCAGTCCGGGACAGGGGGCCTACGAGCAGTACTTC	CASSPGQGAYEQYF
TRBD2	TRBV19	-	TRBJ2-1	TGTGCCAGCTGGGGGGGTGGCTCCTACAATGAGCAGTTCTTC	CASWGGGSYNEQFF
-	TRBV4-1	-	TRBJ1-4	TGCGCCAGCAGCCCTAATGGCCGGGTTGCTAATGAAAAACTGTTTTTT	CASSPNGRVANEKLFF
-	TRBV5-4	-	TRBJ2-5	TGTGCCAGCAGCCTCCGTTGGGGGGGCCGAGAGACCCAGTACTTC	CASSLRWGGRETQYF
-	TRBV7-2	-	TRBJ2-4	TGTGCCAGCAGCCCACTACCCGAGCGGTCAGCCAAAAACATTCAGTACTTC	CASSPLPERSAKNIQYF
TRBD1	TRBV5-4	-	TRBJ2-3	TGTGCCAGCAGCCGGACAGGGGTAATGAAAGATACGCAGTATTTT	CASSRTGVMKDTQYF
-	TRBV3-1/TRBV3-2	few	TRBJ2-1	TGTGCCAGCAGCCAAGTTGCGGGACCGTGGAATGAGCAGTTCTTC	CASSQVAGPWNEQFF